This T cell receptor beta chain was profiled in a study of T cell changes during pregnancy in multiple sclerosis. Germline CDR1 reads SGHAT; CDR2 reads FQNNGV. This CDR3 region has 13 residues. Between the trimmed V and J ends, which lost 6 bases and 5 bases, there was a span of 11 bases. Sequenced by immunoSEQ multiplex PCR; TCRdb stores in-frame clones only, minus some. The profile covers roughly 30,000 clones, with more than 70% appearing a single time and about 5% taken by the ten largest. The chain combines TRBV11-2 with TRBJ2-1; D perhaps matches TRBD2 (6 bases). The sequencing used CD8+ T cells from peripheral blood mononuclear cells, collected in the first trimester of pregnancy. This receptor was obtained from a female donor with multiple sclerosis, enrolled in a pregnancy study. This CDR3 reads CASRLEGHNEQFF. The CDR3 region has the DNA TGTGCCAGCAGGCTGGAGGGGCACAATGAGCAGTTCTTC.